The sequence of this TCR beta chain was determined in a study of T cells in Graves' hyperthyroidism and ophthalmopathy. Study as a whole: The initial diagnosis was the point when peripheral blood was collected, ahead of any treatment. General observations from the study: Appearing also in blood were most of the thyroid clonotypes expanded above 0.001.

Ten or more counts support this clonotype. Its matching antigen is unknown. V lost 6 bases, J lost 4 bases, and 10 bases lay in between. CDR3 length: 13 amino acids. CDR1 and CDR2 (germline): MNHNS, SASEGT. Amplified TCR beta CDR3 regions derived from RNA transcripts. A first-round RT-PCR of the TCR CDR3 used the HTBI primer set. One entry per CDR3 protein, called by TCRdb with MiXCR from the multiplex PCR reads. The sample shows about 700,000 distinct CDR3 sequences, around 15% of them seen only once. Aged 18 to 65, the patients had hyperthyroidism that was newly diagnosed and had lasted under 2 months.

Sequences were obtained from blood. This rearrangement joins TRBV6-1 to TRBJ2-1; D may be TRBD2 (6 bases). The receptor's source is a woman aged 18-29 years with Graves' hyperthyroidism. The CDR3: CASRAGLYNEQFF. DNA of the CDR3: TGTGCCAGCAGGGCGGGGTTATACAATGAGCAGTTCTTC.